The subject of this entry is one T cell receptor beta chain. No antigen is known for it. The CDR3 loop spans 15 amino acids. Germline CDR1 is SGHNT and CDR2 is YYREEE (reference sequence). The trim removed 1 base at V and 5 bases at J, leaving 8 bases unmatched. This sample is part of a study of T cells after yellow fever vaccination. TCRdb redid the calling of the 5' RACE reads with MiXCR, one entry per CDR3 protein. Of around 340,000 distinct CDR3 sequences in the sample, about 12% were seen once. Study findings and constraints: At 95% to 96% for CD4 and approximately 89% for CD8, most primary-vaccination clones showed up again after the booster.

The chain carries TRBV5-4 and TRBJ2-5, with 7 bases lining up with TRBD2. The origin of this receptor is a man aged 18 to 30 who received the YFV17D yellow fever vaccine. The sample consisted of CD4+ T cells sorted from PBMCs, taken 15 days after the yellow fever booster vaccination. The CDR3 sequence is CASSLQWGRGETQYF. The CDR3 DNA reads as TGTGCCAGCAGCTTGCAGTGGGGGAGGGGTGAGACCCAGTACTTC. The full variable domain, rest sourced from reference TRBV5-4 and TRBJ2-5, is ETGVTQSPTHLIKTRGQQVTLRCSSQSGHNTVSWYQQALGQGPQFIFQYYREEENGRGNFPPRFSGLQFPNYSSELNVNALELDDSALYLCASSLQWGRGETQYFGPGTRLLVL.